Below, 23 T cell receptor beta chains from the same sample are listed, as sequenced in a study of T cells after yellow fever vaccination. TCRdb re-derived calls from the 5' RACE reads in MiXCR, one entry per CDR3 protein. Among roughly 520,000 distinct CDR3 sequences listed, roughly a fifth were seen once. This specimen consisted of PBMCs, obtained about 21 days after the first yellow fever vaccination. These TCRs come from a man in his late teens or twenties who received the YFV17D yellow fever vaccine.

This clonotype turned up a few times. The V gene is TRBV6-5, the J gene TRBJ2-1, with TRBD2 matching 11 bases. Per germline, CDR1 MNHEY and CDR2 SVGAGI. V trimming: 2 bases; J trimming: 8 bases; junction bases outside the gene matches: 2. CDR3 size: 14 residues. The CDR3 reads CASSYGTSGYEQFF. CDR3 nucleotides: TGTGCCAGCAGTTACGGGACTAGCGGCTATGAGCAGTTCTTC.

A few counts support this clonotype. This chain connects TRBV15 to TRBJ2-3; 9 bases map to TRBD2. The CDR3 sequence is 16 residues long. The V segment lost 1 base and the J segment 1 base; nucleotides outside the gene matches: 3. Germline loops: CDR1 LNHNV, CDR2 YYDKDF (reference sequence). The CDR3 region is CATSRGKRGGTDTQYF. In nucleotides, the CDR3 is TGTGCCACCAGCAGAGGAAAGCGGGGGGGCACAGATACGCAGTATTTT. Using reference TRBV15 and TRBJ2-3 for the parts outside the CDR3, the full variable domain is DAMVIQNPRYQVTQFGKPVTLSCSQTLNHNVMYWYQQKSSQAPKLLFHYYDKDFNNEADTPDNFQSRRPNTSFCFLDIRSPGLGDTAMYLCATSRGKRGGTDTQYFGPGTRLTVL.

The chain links TRBV27 to TRBJ2-6; tentative D call: TRBD1 (6 bases). The V and J ends lost 6 bases and 1 base respectively, with 19 bases between them. The CDR3 is made up of 18 amino acids. Per germline, CDR1 MNHEY and CDR2 SMNVEV (reference sequence). The CDR3 DNA follows: TGTGCCAGCAGGCTCCGGGACAACCCATTTTCTGGGGCCAACGTCCTGACTTTC. It specifies CASRLRDNPFSGANVLTF.

V and J are TRBV19 and TRBJ2-7; TRBD2 agrees at 7 bases. The CDR3 has 13 residues. CDR1 and CDR2 (germline): LNHDA, SQIVND (reference sequence). With 5 bases clipped from V and 2 bases from J, the junction kept 3 bases outside the gene matches. The CDR3 is CASSPREAYEQYF. The CDR3, as DNA: TGTGCCAGTAGTCCCCGGGAGGCCTACGAGCAGTACTTC.

For the CDR3, the DNA is TGTGCCAGCAGCTGGGGGTTCTCTAGCACAGATACGCAGTATTTT. Its translation: CASSWGFSSTDTQYF. This chain connects TRBV7-3 to TRBJ2-3; D is tentatively TRBD1 or TRBD2 (5 bases each). CDR3 length: 15 amino acids. The V gene lost 4 bases and the J gene lost 0 bases, with 11 bases spanning the gap. From germline, CDR1 is SGHTA and CDR2 FQGTGA.

This chain joins TRBV28 and TRBJ2-2; perhaps TRBD2 as D (6 bases). V was shortened by 8 bases and J by 5 bases, with 12 bases between the two germline ends. Germline V gene data show CDR1 as MDHEN and CDR2 as SYDVKM. The CDR3 sequence is 13 residues long. CDR3 nucleotide sequence: TGTGCCAGCCGGGTGGGGGGAACCGGGGAGCTGTTTTTT. Its translation: CASRVGGTGELFF.

The V gene is TRBV5-1, the J gene TRBJ1-4, with TRBD1 identical over 9 bases. This CDR3 region has 16 residues. Germline lookup yields CDR1 SGHRS and CDR2 YFSETQ. V lost 0 bases, J lost 7 bases, and 7 bases stayed unmatched. In nucleotides, the CDR3 is TGCGCCAGCAGCTTGGGCGGACAGGGGACCGGTGAAAAACTGTTTTTT. This translates into CASSLGGQGTGEKLFF.

This clonotype was seen only a few times. The chain recombines TRBV3-1 with TRBJ1-3; D remains ambiguous. The CDR3 covers 17 residues. From germline, CDR1 is LGHDT and CDR2 YNNKEL (reference sequence). Trimming shortened V by 0 bases and J by 0 bases, and 12 bases separated the two germline ends. CDR3: CASSQDRGRNSGNTIYF. The CDR3 bases are TGTGCCAGCAGCCAAGATCGAGGACGTAACTCTGGAAACACCATATATTTT.

This chain uses TRBV4-2 with TRBJ1-2; weak D call: TRBD1 (6 bases). Trimming shortened V by 0 bases and J by 6 bases, and 11 bases separated the two germline ends. The CDR3 has 14 residues. Germline CDR1 LGHNA, CDR2 YNFKEQ. CDR3 sequence: CASSQDTGRDGYTF. The DNA of the CDR3 is TGTGCCAGCAGCCAAGATACAGGGAGGGATGGCTACACCTTC.

This chain joins TRBV3-1 and TRBJ1-6; tentative D call: TRBD1 (5 bases). CDR1 and CDR2 from the germline V gene are LGHDT and YNNKEL (reference sequence). CDR3 length: 14 amino acids. V was shortened by 5 bases and J by 13 bases, with 18 bases between the two germline ends. In DNA form, the CDR3 reads TGTGCCAGCAGCTATCCGGGACCGAGGTCTCCCCTCCACTTT. Protein product: CASSYPGPRSPLHF.

The rearrangement uses TRBV18 and TRBJ2-7; TRBD1 agrees at 8 bases. The V segment lost 5 bases and the J segment 5 bases; nucleotides outside the gene matches: 2. Germline CDR1 and CDR2: KGHSH and LQKENI. The CDR3 sequence is 12 residues long. CDR3 protein: CASSSTGDEQYV. CDR3 sequence (DNA): TGTGCCAGCTCATCGACAGGGGACGAGCAGTACGTC.

This clonotype was recorded a few times. The chain recombines TRBV20-1 with TRBJ2-5; 9 bases map to TRBD1. Per the germline V gene, CDR1 is DFQATT and CDR2 is SNEGSKA (reference sequence). The V and J ends lost 5 bases and 2 bases, in that order; junction bases with no gene match: 3. This CDR3 has 13 amino acids. The CDR3 protein is CSARGQGQETQYF. DNA of the CDR3: TGCAGTGCTCGAGGACAGGGGCAAGAGACCCAGTACTTC.

CDR3 region: CASTRSGTGNSPLHF. The CDR3 coding sequence is TGTGCCAGCACCAGATCCGGGACAGGGAATTCACCCCTCCACTTT. The chain couples TRBV6-2 or TRBV6-3 to TRBJ1-6; TRBD1 matches 9 bases. The V segment lost 7 bases and the J segment 7 bases; nucleotides outside the gene matches: 8. CDR1 is MNHEY and CDR2 is SVGEGT in the germline V gene. This CDR3 comprises 15 residues.

The rearrangement uses TRBV15 and TRBJ2-1; 7 bases map to TRBD1. The germline V gene has CDR1 LNHNV and CDR2 YYDKDF (reference sequence). The trim removed 2 bases at V and 6 bases at J, leaving 4 bases unmatched. The CDR3 covers 14 residues. The CDR3, as DNA: TGTGCCACCAGCAGAACGACAGGGTTCAATGAGCAGTTCTTC. Protein sequence: CATSRTTGFNEQFF.

The V call is TRBV18, the J call TRBJ1-3; D is unresolved. The V gene's germline CDR1 is KGHSH and CDR2 LQKENI. The ends were cut back, 0 bases at V and 1 base at J, with 13 bases in the middle. The CDR3 sequence is 17 residues long. DNA for the CDR3: TGTGCCAGCTCACCACCGATATTTAGAAATTCTGGAAACACCATATATTTT. Its protein is CASSPPIFRNSGNTIYF.

The chain has TRBV3-1 and TRBJ2-2; D not certain. Trimming removed 1 base from V and 6 bases from J, with 9 bases in between. In germline, CDR1 is LGHDT, CDR2 YNNKEL (reference sequence). CDR3 length: 14 amino acids. The CDR3, as DNA: TGTGCCAGCAGCCAAGTTGCGAGGCCCGGGGAGCTGTTTTTT. The encoded protein is CASSQVARPGELFF. Looking up the rest from reference TRBV3-1 and TRBJ2-2 gives the full variable domain: DTAVSQTPKYLVTQMGNDKSIKCEQNLGHDTMYWYKQDSKKFLKIMFSYNNKELIINETVPNRFSPKSPDKAHLNLHINSLELGDSAVYFCASSQVARPGELFFGEGSRLTVL.

Many counts were recorded for this clonotype. The chain links TRBV28 to TRBJ1-6; D gene uncertain. This CDR3 comprises 14 residues. Germline V lookup: CDR1 MDHEN, CDR2 SYDVKM. Trimming removed 11 bases at V and 6 bases at J, with 17 bases between. The CDR3 loop is CAGCDTGSNSPLHF. DNA of the CDR3: TGTGCCGGCTGCGATACGGGGAGTAATTCACCCCTCCACTTT.

Only a few counts were recorded for this clonotype. V usage is TRBV20-1 and J usage is TRBJ1-1, with D perhaps matching TRBD1 (6 bases). V was shortened by 6 bases and J by 3 bases, with 20 bases between the two germline ends. The germline CDR1 and CDR2 sequences are DFQATT and SNEGSKA (reference sequence). The CDR3 runs to 15 residues. The DNA for the CDR3 is TGCAGTGCCACATTGGGGGGCATGAGGTACACTGAAGCTTTCTTT. Amino acid sequence: CSATLGGMRYTEAFF.

V is TRBV5-6 and J is TRBJ2-5; TRBD1 matches 9 bases. With 3 bases clipped from V and 3 bases from J, the junction kept 6 bases outside the gene matches. The CDR3 sequence is 15 residues long. Germline CDR1 SGHDT, CDR2 YYEEEE. CDR3 sequence reads: CASSWEGTGKETQYF. In DNA form, the CDR3 reads TGTGCCAGCAGCTGGGAAGGGACAGGGAAAGAGACCCAGTACTTC. Complete variable domain (other parts from reference TRBV5-6 and TRBJ2-5): DAGVTQSPTHLIKTRGQQVTLRCSPKSGHDTVSWYQQALGQGPQFIFQYYEEEERQRGNFPDRFSGHQFPNYSSELNVNALLLGDSALYLCASSWEGTGKETQYFGPGTRLLVL.

A few counts support this clonotype. At one end, the junction sequence differs from germline, possibly due to a read error. The V gene is TRBV20-1, the J gene TRBJ1-5; 9 positions agree with TRBD1. Germline V gives CDR1 DFQATT, CDR2 SNEGSKA (reference sequence). There are 15 residues in the CDR3. The CDR3 DNA reads as TGCAGTGCCAGAGAGACCGGGACAGGGAATCAGCCCCAGCATTTT. It is translated as CSARETGTGNQPQHF.

The CDR3 loop is CASSWDGSETQYF. The DNA for the CDR3 is TGTGCCAGCAGCTGGGACGGCTCAGAGACCCAGTACTTC. The chain combines TRBV7-3 with TRBJ2-5; D possibly uses TRBD1 or TRBD2 (5 bases each). The CDR3 spans 13 residues. V lost 4 bases and J lost 4, with 10 bases in between. CDR1 is SGHTA and CDR2 is FQGTGA in the germline V gene.

The table lists this clonotype with a count of one. The CDR3 region has the DNA TGTGCCAGCAGCTTGGTTGTCCAAGGATCTGGGGCCAACGTCCTGACTTTC. Protein sequence: CASSLVVQGSGANVLTF. This chain joins TRBV5-5 and TRBJ2-6; D remains ambiguous. CDR1 SGHKS and CDR2 YYEKEE come from the germline V gene (reference sequence). The CDR3 runs to 17 residues. The ends were cut back, 0 bases at V and 1 base at J, with 11 bases in the middle. The variable domain in full, completed from reference TRBV5-5 and TRBJ2-6, reads DAGVTQSPTHLIKTRGQQVTLRCSPISGHKSVSWYQQVLGQGPQFIFQYYEKEERGRGNFPDRFSARQFPNYSSELNVNALLLGDSALYLCASSLVVQGSGANVLTFGAGSRLTVL.

V usage is TRBV10-1 and J usage is TRBJ2-3, with D tentatively TRBD1 (5 bases). The germline CDR1 and CDR2 sequences are WNHNN and SYGVQD (reference sequence). Between the trimmed V and J ends, which lost 2 bases and 6 bases, there was a span of 12 bases. The CDR3 consists of 14 residues. CDR3 region: CASSEGASTDTQYF. CDR3 coding DNA: TGCGCCAGCAGTGAGGGGGCCAGTACGGATACGCAGTATTTT.